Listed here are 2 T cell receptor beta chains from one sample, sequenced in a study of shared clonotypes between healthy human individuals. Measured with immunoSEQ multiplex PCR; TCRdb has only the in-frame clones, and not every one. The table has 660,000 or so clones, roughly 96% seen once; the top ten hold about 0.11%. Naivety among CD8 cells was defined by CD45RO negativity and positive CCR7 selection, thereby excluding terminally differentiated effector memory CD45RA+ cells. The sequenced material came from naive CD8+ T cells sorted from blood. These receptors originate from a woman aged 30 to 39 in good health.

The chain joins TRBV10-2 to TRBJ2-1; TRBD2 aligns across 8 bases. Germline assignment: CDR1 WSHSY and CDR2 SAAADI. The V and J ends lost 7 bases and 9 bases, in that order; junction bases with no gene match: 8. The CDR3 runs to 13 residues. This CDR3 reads CASTAGGEAEQFF. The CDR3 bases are TGCGCCAGCACGGCGGGAGGTGAGGCTGAGCAGTTCTTC.

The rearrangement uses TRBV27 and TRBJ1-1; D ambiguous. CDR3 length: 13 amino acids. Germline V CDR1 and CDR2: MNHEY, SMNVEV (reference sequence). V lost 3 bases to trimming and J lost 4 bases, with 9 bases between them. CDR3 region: CASSLIRGTEAFF. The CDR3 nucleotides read TGTGCCAGCAGTTTGATCCGGGGCACTGAAGCTTTCTTT.